Presented here are 20 T cell receptor beta chains from one specimen sequenced in a study of post-analysis software for immune sequencing data. Presence of unique molecular identifiers characterized the TCR beta cDNA libraries. TCRdb called the PCR reads again in MiXCR, with one record for every CDR3 protein. This table has fewer than 850,000 distinct CDR3 sequences, less than 35% appearing once. The study, taken as a whole, reports: The five TRBV segments detected at higher frequency in patients than in controls included TRBV5-6, TRBV5-1 and TRBV20-1.

Their cognate antigens are unknown. Sequencing used blood. The receptors come from a girl aged 5-17 years with multiple sclerosis.

This clonotype has only a few counts. The V call is TRBV7-2, the J call TRBJ1-2; D gene unclear. Trimming pared 8 bases from V and 0 bases from J, leaving 16 bases between. Germline CDR1 SGHTA, CDR2 FQGNSA. The CDR3 covers 15 residues. CDR3 region: CASPLRFRANYGYTF. The DNA of the CDR3 is TGTGCCAGCCCCCTTAGATTCCGAGCTAACTATGGCTACACCTTC.

This chain joins TRBV12-3 or TRBV12-4 and TRBJ1-4; D remains ambiguous. V lost 0 bases, J lost 7 bases, and 9 bases lay in between. The CDR3 runs to 14 residues. The CDR3 coding sequence is TGTGCCAGCAGTTTAGCCCCATTGGGTGAAAAACTGTTTTTT. Protein product: CASSLAPLGEKLFF.

This clonotype was seen a few times. The rearrangement joins TRBV7-8 to TRBJ1-4, with a weak D call TRBD1 (6 bases). The CDR3 has 13 residues. In germline, CDR1 is SGHVS, CDR2 FQNEAQ. This chain's CDR3 is CASGGGRVEKLFF. The CDR3 nucleotides read TGTGCAAGTGGGGGGGGCAGGGTGGAAAAACTGTTTTTT.

The V call is TRBV7-8, the J call TRBJ2-5, with D possibly being TRBD1 (6 bases). Trimming took off 5 bases at V and 4 bases at J, with 14 bases between the two ends. Germline CDR1 reads SGHVS; CDR2 reads FQNEAQ. The CDR3 runs to 14 residues. This chain's CDR3 is CASSPFGGRETQYF. The CDR3 nucleotides are TGTGCCAGCAGCCCATTTGGGGGCCGAGAGACCCAGTACTTC.

This clonotype has only a few counts. The genes are TRBV4-2 and TRBJ2-6; possible D gene TRBD1, 5 bases. Germline CDR1 is LGHNA and CDR2 is YNFKEQ. This CDR3 comprises 16 residues. V dropped 0 bases and J dropped 1 base, with 7 bases sitting between them. CDR3 DNA sequence: TGTGCCAGCAGCCAAGACAGGGTATCTGGGGCCAACGTCCTGACTTTC. Translating gives CASSQDRVSGANVLTF.

This clonotype has just a few counts. The genes are TRBV7-9 and TRBJ2-5, with D possibly TRBD1 on 6 matching bases. Germline loops: CDR1 SEHNR, CDR2 FQNEAQ (reference sequence). The CDR3 spans 14 residues. Trimming left V 2 bases short and J 0 bases short, with 7 bases between. The CDR3 DNA follows: TGTGCCAGCAGCTTATGGACAGACCAAGAGACCCAGTACTTC. This translates into CASSLWTDQETQYF.

The table lists this clonotype with a few counts. V gene TRBV7-2 combines with J gene TRBJ2-5; 10 bases map to TRBD1. The CDR3 contains 14 residues. Germline CDR1 reads SGHTA; CDR2 reads FQGNSA. Losses at the gene ends were 3 bases for V and 4 bases for J; bases not matched to a gene: 2. The CDR3 region is CASSFDRGLETQYF. Here the CDR3 DNA reads TGTGCCAGCAGCTTCGACAGGGGGCTAGAGACCCAGTACTTC. Complete variable domain (other parts from reference TRBV7-2 and TRBJ2-5): GAGVSQSPSNKVTEKGKDVELRCDPISGHTALYWYRQSLGQGLEFLIYFQGNSAPDKSGLPSDRFSAERTGGSVSTLTIQRTQQEDSAVYLCASSFDRGLETQYFGPGTRLLVL.

This clonotype was counted only a few times. The chain carries TRBV5-5 and TRBJ1-1; D ambiguous. This CDR3 has 15 amino acids. CDR1 is SGHKS, CDR2 YYEKEE, per germline (reference sequence). Deletions cut 1 base from V and 4 bases from J, with 14 bases between. CDR3 nucleotides: TGTGCCAGCAGCTTGCTCCCCGTTGAGGGCACTGAAGCTTTCTTT. This encodes CASSLLPVEGTEAFF.

This clonotype appeared a few times. The rearrangement links TRBV7-9 to TRBJ1-2; no clear D gene. The length of the CDR3 is 13 residues. Trimming took 5 bases from V and 6 from J, leaving 13 bases between them. The V gene's germline CDR1 is SEHNR and CDR2 FQNEAQ (reference sequence). The DNA for the CDR3 is TGTGCCAGCAGCCAAACTAGGGTCGATGGCTACACCTTC. Its protein is CASSQTRVDGYTF.

This clonotype was found once. The chain recombines TRBV4-1 with TRBJ1-2, with a weak D call TRBD1 (6 bases). Trimming cost V 11 bases and J 7 bases, with 29 bases left between them. The CDR3 covers 16 residues. Germline CDR1 is MGHRA and CDR2 is YSYEKL. The CDR3 DNA reads as TGCGCCGGCGGCCAAGATCTCGGGGGGGCGCTTCGTGGCTACACCTTC. As protein: CAGGQDLGGALRGYTF.

The chain couples TRBV29-1 to TRBJ2-7; D ambiguous. Trimming cost V 4 bases and J 0 bases, with 10 bases left between them. Germline assignment: CDR1 SQVTM and CDR2 ANQGSEA. The CDR3 loop spans 13 amino acids. As DNA, the CDR3 is TGCAGCGTTGGCGGCGCCAGCTCCTACGAGCAGTACTTC. Encoded protein: CSVGGASSYEQYF.

This clonotype has a handful of counts. This chain links TRBV29-1 with TRBJ2-5; D not certain. Germline V gene sequence: CDR1 SQVTM, CDR2 ANQGSEA. The CDR3 is made up of 11 amino acids. Trimming stripped 3 bases from V and 5 bases from J, with 7 bases between. CDR3 bases: TGCAGCGTTGAGGCTTCGGAGACCCAGTACTTC. Its protein product is CSVEASETQYF.

The chain carries TRBV5-6 and TRBJ1-2; no firm D call. V dropped 4 bases and J dropped 1 base, with 5 bases sitting between them. The CDR3 has 12 amino acids. Looked up from germline, CDR1 is SGHDT and CDR2 is YYEEEE. CDR3 protein: CASSPFNYGYTF. CDR3 in DNA: TGTGCCAGCAGCCCCTTTAACTATGGCTACACCTTC.

This clonotype has just a few counts. The rearrangement uses TRBV7-9 and TRBJ2-1, with TRBD1 as a possible D gene (5 bases). Per germline, CDR1 SEHNR and CDR2 FQNEAQ (reference sequence). V was clipped by 5 bases and J by 0 bases, with 5 bases between them. The CDR3 is 13 residues long. In nucleotides, the CDR3 is TGTGCCAGCAGCGACAGCTCCTACAATGAGCAGTTCTTC. Encoded protein: CASSDSSYNEQFF.

The V call is TRBV5-4, the J call TRBJ2-5, with 10 bases aligning to TRBD2. CDR3 length equals 15 residues. V lost 1 base and J lost 5; bases outside the gene matches: 5. Per germline, CDR1 SGHNT and CDR2 YYREEE (reference sequence). This CDR3 reads CASSLPAGGEETQYF. CDR3 DNA sequence: TGTGCCAGCAGCTTGCCAGCGGGAGGGGAGGAGACCCAGTACTTC. Full variable domain (remainder filled in from reference TRBV5-4 and TRBJ2-5): ETGVTQSPTHLIKTRGQQVTLRCSSQSGHNTVSWYQQALGQGPQFIFQYYREEENGRGNFPPRFSGLQFPNYSSELNVNALELDDSALYLCASSLPAGGEETQYFGPGTRLLVL.

A few counts support this clonotype. The chain carries TRBV9 and TRBJ2-1, with 9 bases matching TRBD2. Per germline, CDR1 SGDLS and CDR2 YYNGEE. V trimming: 0 bases; J trimming: 9 bases; junction bases outside the gene matches: 13. The CDR3 extends over 17 amino acids. Here the CDR3 reads CASSVDGSGGPLAEQFF. CDR3 nucleotides: TGTGCCAGCAGCGTAGATGGGAGCGGGGGGCCCCTAGCTGAGCAGTTCTTC.

This clonotype was picked up a small number of times. The V gene is TRBV5-5, the J gene TRBJ1-4; D ambiguous. Trimming shortened V by 1 base and J by 0 bases, and 7 bases separated the two germline ends. Per germline, CDR1 SGHKS and CDR2 YYEKEE (reference sequence). There are 15 residues in the CDR3. The chain's CDR3 is CASSLWQATNEKLFF. The CDR3 nucleotides are TGTGCCAGCAGCTTGTGGCAGGCAACTAATGAAAAACTGTTTTTT.

The J gene is TRBJ1-3, the V gene TRBV21-1; TRBD1 is the table's D call and was not checked against the DNA. TRBV21-1 corresponds to a pseudogene. The CDR3 loop spans 14 amino acids. The CDR3 loop is CASSKDPGGNTIYF. CDR3 nucleotide sequence: TGTGCCAGCAGCAAAGACCCAGGGGGAAACACCATATATTTT.

V usage is TRBV7-9 and J usage is TRBJ2-1, with D tentatively TRBD2 (6 bases). V was shortened by 4 bases and J by 7 bases, with 14 bases between the two germline ends. Germline CDR1 is SEHNR and CDR2 is FQNEAQ (reference sequence). The CDR3 is 14 amino acids. This chain's CDR3 is CASSSIAEYNEQFF. The CDR3 DNA is TGTGCCAGCAGCTCCATAGCGGAGTATAATGAGCAGTTCTTC.

The chain joins TRBV27 to TRBJ1-2; tentatively, D is TRBD1 (5 bases). This CDR3 is built from 14 residues. The germline V gene encodes CDR1 MNHEY and CDR2 SMNVEV (reference sequence). The V end lost 7 bases, the J end lost 7 bases, and 19 bases lay between the germline ends. In DNA, the CDR3 is TGTGCCAGCACCCGGACCCCGGGGCGCGGTGGCTACACCTTC. It encodes CASTRTPGRGGYTF.